The rows below give T cell receptor beta chains drawn from one sample of a study of shared clonotypes between healthy human individuals. The repertoire was sequenced with immunoSEQ multiplex PCR; TCRdb's copy has only in-frame clones and lacks some. This sample has around 1,000,000 clones, with roughly 77% found just once. Sequencing input: memory CD4+ T cells from PBMCs. These receptors originate from a man between 18 and 29 years old in good health. Some clones in this sample may be carry-over from other donors' samples. Each CDR3 is given with its conserved first and last residue. The D gene is left open where the match is weak. Expanded clones are given a class, and other clones once, few, many or no size at all.

size | D | J | V | length | CDR3 | DNA
- | - | TRBJ2-4 | TRBV7-2 | 14 | CASTPGSAKNIQYF | TGTGCCAGCACCCCCGGATCAGCCAAAAACATTCAGTACTTC
- | TRBD1 | TRBJ2-1 | TRBV5-5 | 14 | CASSWRTGDNEQFF | TGTGCCAGCAGCTGGAGGACAGGGGACAATGAGCAGTTCTTC
- | TRBD2 | TRBJ2-1 | TRBV11-2 | 15 | CASRGLAGTYNEQFF | TGTGCCAGCAGGGGTCTAGCGGGGACATACAATGAGCAGTTCTTC
- | TRBD1 | TRBJ2-7 | TRBV6-5 | 15 | CASSYSTRTGVEQYF | TGTGCCAGCAGTTACTCCACGCGGACAGGGGTCGAGCAGTACTTC
- | - | TRBJ2-1 | TRBV29-1 | 13 | CSVYGSRTDEQFF | TGCAGCGTGTATGGGTCTAGAACGGATGAGCAGTTCTTC
few | - | TRBJ2-5 | TRBV6-5 | 13 | CASSYRVQETQYF | TGTGCCAGCAGTTACAGGGTCCAAGAGACCCAGTACTTC
- | - | TRBJ2-5 | TRBV10-3 | 16 | CAISESGNRVLETQYF | TGTGCCATCAGTGAGTCGGGCAATCGGGTTTTAGAGACCCAGTACTTC
- | TRBD2 | TRBJ2-3 | TRBV18 | 16 | CASSPDGGRRADTQYF | TGTGCCAGCTCACCGGATGGCGGGAGACGGGCAGATACGCAGTATTTT
- | TRBD2 | TRBJ2-2 | TRBV28 | 16 | CASSLGGRGDTGELFF | TGTGCCAGCAGTTTAGGCGGGAGGGGGGACACCGGGGAGCTGTTTTTT
- | - | TRBJ1-5 | TRBV6-1 | 15 | CASSEVGTQNQPQHF | TGTGCCAGCAGTGAAGTAGGAACACAAAATCAGCCCCAGCATTTT
- | TRBD2 | TRBJ2-7 | TRBV9 | 16 | CASSEGTSGTGHEQYF | TGTGCCAGCAGCGAGGGGACTAGCGGGACGGGTCACGAGCAGTACTTC
- | - | TRBJ2-3 | TRBV6-5 | 15 | CASSYDGTGTDTQYF | TGTGCCAGCAGTTACGACGGCACGGGGACAGATACGCAGTATTTT
- | TRBD1 | TRBJ1-1 | TRBV15 | 13 | CATSGEGATEAFF | TGTGCCACCAGCGGCGAGGGGGCAACTGAAGCTTTCTTT
- | - | TRBJ2-7 | TRBV18 | 13 | CASSPLDDLEQYF | TGTGCCAGCTCACCCCTGGACGATCTGGAGCAGTACTTC
- | TRBD2 | TRBJ2-7 | TRBV11-2 | 14 | CASSLGSGTYEQYF | TGTGCCAGCAGCTTAGGTAGCGGGACCTACGAGCAGTACTTC
- | TRBD2 | TRBJ2-2 | TRBV2 | 16 | CASSPTSGRIGGELFF | TGTGCCAGCAGTCCGACTAGCGGGAGGATAGGCGGGGAGCTGTTTTTT
- | - | TRBJ2-1 | TRBV5-1 | 12 | CASSLGGHEQFF | TGCGCCAGCAGCTTGGGCGGGCATGAGCAGTTCTTC
many | TRBD1 | TRBJ2-5 | TRBV5-5 | 15 | CASSLGQGATETQYF | TGTGCCAGCAGCTTGGGGCAGGGGGCGACGGAGACCCAGTACTTC
- | - | TRBJ1-6 | TRBV2 | 15 | CASSEGLPGNSPLHF | TGTGCCAGCAGTGAAGGACTCCCAGGAAATTCACCCCTCCACTTT
- | - | TRBJ1-2 | TRBV19 | 13 | CASTPGTNYGYTF | TGTGCCAGTACTCCCGGGACGAACTATGGCTACACCTTC
- | - | TRBJ2-3 | TRBV18 | 13 | CASSPGLLDTQYF | TGTGCCAGCTCACCGGGGCTGCTGGATACGCAGTATTTT
once | - | TRBJ1-2 | TRBV9 | 15 | CASSVAHRDTYGYTF | TGTGCCAGCAGCGTAGCCCACAGGGACACCTATGGCTACACCTTC
few | TRBD2 | TRBJ2-7 | TRBV6-5 | 15 | CASSFREALSYEQYF | TGTGCCAGCAGCTTTCGGGAGGCCCTCTCCTACGAGCAGTACTTC
- | - | TRBJ1-2 | TRBV29-1 | 13 | CSVRTDRNYGYTF | TGCAGCGTCAGAACGGACCGTAACTATGGCTACACCTTC
- | TRBD2 | TRBJ2-1 | TRBV11-2 | 18 | CASSFRWRREISYNEQFF | TGTGCCAGCAGCTTCCGCTGGCGGCGGGAGATCTCCTACAATGAGCAGTTCTTC
few | - | TRBJ2-5 | TRBV5-1 | 16 | CASSLQGVASVETQYF | TGCGCCAGCAGCTTGCAAGGGGTAGCTTCGGTGGAGACCCAGTACTTC
- | - | TRBJ1-2 | TRBV28 | 15 | CASSPQTRGAYGYTF | TGTGCCAGCAGTCCACAAACCCGAGGGGCCTATGGCTACACCTTC
- | - | TRBJ2-5 | TRBV6-6 | 15 | CASSRARTPQETQYF | TGTGCCAGCAGTCGTGCCCGGACTCCCCAAGAGACCCAGTACTTC
- | TRBD2 | TRBJ2-1 | TRBV27 | 15 | CASSFSAGAYNEQFF | TGTGCCAGCAGTTTTAGCGCGGGAGCCTACAATGAGCAGTTCTTC
few | - | TRBJ2-1 | TRBV2 | 14 | CARQGGVGSNEQFF | TGTGCCAGACAAGGGGGGGTTGGTAGCAATGAGCAGTTCTTC
- | - | TRBJ2-7 | TRBV9 | 14 | CASSVQAAGYEQYF | TGTGCCAGCAGCGTTCAAGCGGCAGGCTACGAGCAGTACTTC
- | - | TRBJ2-1 | TRBV4-2 | 16 | CASSQDLTSSYNEQFF | TGTGCCAGCAGCCAAGATCTGACTAGCTCCTACAATGAGCAGTTCTTC
- | TRBD2 | TRBJ2-7 | TRBV2 | 14 | CASTGTSGSYEQYF | TGTGCCAGCACCGGGACTAGCGGGAGTTACGAGCAGTACTTC
- | - | TRBJ1-4 | TRBV19 | 14 | CASSIGGTNEKLFF | TGTGCCAGTAGTATAGGAGGGACTAATGAAAAACTGTTTTTT
- | TRBD1 | TRBJ1-5 | TRBV28 | 16 | CASSSISGGPDQPQHF | TGTGCCAGCAGCTCAATCTCAGGGGGACCCGATCAGCCCCAGCATTTT
- | - | TRBJ2-3 | TRBV7-2 | 14 | CASSWGMPADTQYF | TGTGCCAGCAGCTGGGGAATGCCGGCAGATACGCAGTATTTT
- | TRBD2 | TRBJ2-1 | TRBV7-2 | 16 | CASSLASTSGHNEQFF | TGTGCCAGCAGCTTAGCATCGACTAGCGGACACAATGAGCAGTTCTTC
few | - | TRBJ1-2 | TRBV5-4 | 13 | CASSDGANYGYTF | TGTGCCAGCAGCGACGGAGCGAACTATGGCTACACCTTC
few | TRBD2 | TRBJ2-7 | TRBV30 | 18 | CAWSVPLADPLPLYEQYF | TGTGCCTGGAGTGTACCACTAGCGGACCCCCTCCCTCTCTACGAGCAGTACTTC
- | TRBD1 | TRBJ1-1 | TRBV5-1 | 14 | CASSLWQGGTEAFF | TGCGCCAGCAGCTTGTGGCAGGGGGGCACTGAAGCTTTCTTT
- | - | TRBJ2-6 | TRBV2 | 20 | CASSEAWSGSFYSGANVLTF | TGTGCCAGCAGTGAAGCTTGGAGCGGATCATTCTACTCTGGGGCCAACGTCCTGACTTTC
- | TRBD2 | TRBJ2-1 | TRBV5-1 | 17 | CASSLGRGGRAVNEQFF | TGCGCCAGCAGCTTGGGGCGAGGCGGGAGGGCCGTCAATGAGCAGTTCTTC
- | - | TRBJ2-2 | TRBV5-6 | 15 | CASSLVSGVTGELFF | TGTGCCAGCAGCTTGGTCTCAGGGGTCACCGGGGAGCTGTTTTTT
- | - | TRBJ2-1 | TRBV7-3 | 12 | CASSSRSGEQFF | TGTGCCAGCAGTTCCAGGTCAGGGGAGCAGTTCTTC
- | - | TRBJ1-5 | TRBV28 | 14 | CASRTGTPGMPQHF | TGTGCCAGCCGCACCGGGACGCCCGGGATGCCCCAGCATTTT
- | TRBD1 | TRBJ2-5 | TRBV7-7 | 16 | CASTLGGGQEQETQYF | TGTGCCAGCACCTTAGGGGGCGGGCAGGAGCAAGAGACCCAGTACTTC
- | TRBD2 | TRBJ2-7 | TRBV4-2 | 16 | CASSQEIASGRYEQYF | TGTGCCAGCAGCCAAGAAATCGCTAGCGGGAGATACGAGCAGTACTTC
- | TRBD2 | TRBJ2-1 | TRBV7-3 | 17 | CASSPRTSGSLYNEQFF | TGTGCCAGCAGCCCTCGGACTAGCGGGAGCCTCTACAATGAGCAGTTCTTC
- | - | TRBJ1-1 | TRBV29-1 | 13 | CSVEDQPNTEAFF | TGCAGCGTTGAAGATCAACCGAACACTGAAGCTTTCTTT
- | - | TRBJ1-4 | TRBV30 | 12 | CACVGGSEKLFF | TGTGCCTGCGTCGGGGGAAGTGAAAAACTGTTTTTT
- | - | TRBJ2-1 | TRBV7-9 | 16 | CASSLGLAGLYNEQFF | TGTGCCAGCAGCTTAGGGCTGGCGGGACTGTACAATGAGCAGTTCTTC
- | - | TRBJ1-3 | TRBV18 | 16 | CASSPPGGRPGNTIYF | TGTGCCAGCTCACCCCCGGGAGGGAGACCAGGAAACACCATATATTTT
many | - | TRBJ2-1 | TRBV11-2 | 15 | CASSLVSSSYNEQFF | TGTGCCAGCAGCTTAGTCAGCAGCTCCTACAATGAGCAGTTCTTC
- | TRBD1 | TRBJ2-5 | TRBV6-1 | 13 | CASIPTGAGTQYF | TGTGCCAGCATCCCGACAGGGGCTGGGACCCAGTACTTC
- | TRBD1 | TRBJ1-2 | TRBV27 | 13 | CASSRTGESGYTF | TGTGCCAGCAGTCGGACAGGGGAATCGGGCTACACCTTC